This is a list of T cell receptor beta chains from one sample in a study of T cells in Graves' hyperthyroidism and ophthalmopathy. TCRdb re-called the multiplex PCR reads through MiXCR, storing one row per CDR3 protein. The table has a few hundred thousand distinct CDR3 sequences, about 15% seen once. Sequencing was done on a sample of blood. These receptors all come from a woman aged 18-29 years with Graves' hyperthyroidism. The CDR3 runs from the conserved cysteine through the conserved F or W. A D gene is named only where the DNA matches it firmly. Clone size is not always given. Where it is, it says once, few, many or a class for expanded clones.

20,TRBV12-5,TRBD2,-,TRBJ2-3,CASGFRAGLAGGSGTDTQYF,TGTGCTAGTGGTTTCAGGGCAGGGCTAGCGGGAGGGTCGGGGACAGATACGCAGTATTTT
13,TRBV11-2,-,many,TRBJ1-1,CASRPRPGTEAFF,TGTGCCAGCAGACCTCGTCCGGGGACTGAAGCTTTCTTT
12,TRBV5-1,TRBD2,-,TRBJ2-3,CASSLTRTRPYF,TGCGCCAGCAGCTTGACCAGGACTAGACCGTATTTT
17,TRBV6-2/TRBV6-3,TRBD2,-,TRBJ2-3,CASIPTSGRPGTDTQYF,TGTGCCAGCATCCCGACTAGCGGGAGGCCGGGCACAGATACGCAGTATTTT
16,TRBV5-1,TRBD2,few,TRBJ2-3,CASSSLAAVNTDTQYF,TGCGCCAGCAGCTCACTAGCGGCCGTAAACACAGATACGCAGTATTTT
14,TRBV9,-,many,TRBJ2-7,CASSPGTRPTEQYF,TGTGCCAGCAGCCCCGGGACTCGCCCTACGGAGCAGTACTTC
17,TRBV7-9,-,many,TRBJ2-3,CASSLGVRTGATDTQYF,TGTGCCAGCAGCTTAGGGGTCCGGACGGGGGCCACAGATACGCAGTATTTT
15,TRBV12-3/TRBV12-4,-,-,TRBJ2-7,CASSFNSGYSYEQYF,TGTGCCAGCAGTTTCAACAGCGGGTACTCCTACGAGCAGTACTTC
16,TRBV3-1,-,many,TRBJ1-3,CASSQETGSSGNTIYF,TGTGCCAGCAGCCAAGAGACGGGTAGCTCTGGAAACACCATATATTTT
16,TRBV9,TRBD2,many,TRBJ2-7,CASSAAASGTYYEQYF,TGTGCCAGCAGCGCCGCCGCTAGCGGGACCTACTACGAGCAGTACTTC
15,TRBV12-3/TRBV12-4,TRBD1,many,TRBJ1-5,CASKQGQGVNQPQHF,TGTGCCAGCAAACAGGGACAGGGGGTCAATCAGCCCCAGCATTTT
13,TRBV6-1,-,-,TRBJ1-2,CASTTPPLSGYTF,TGTGCCAGCACCACACCCCCCCTCTCTGGCTACACCTTC
13,TRBV29-1,-,many,TRBJ2-5,CSVDKSVRETQYF,TGCAGCGTTGATAAAAGTGTGAGGGAGACCCAGTACTTC
13,TRBV11-2,TRBD1,many,TRBJ2-5,CASSRDREGTQYF,TGTGCCAGCAGCCGGGACAGAGAAGGGACCCAGTACTTC
19,TRBV12-3/TRBV12-4,TRBD2,many,TRBJ2-6,CASSTRTSGRASGANVLTF,TGTGCCAGCAGCACAAGGACTAGCGGGAGGGCCTCCGGGGCCAACGTCCTGACTTTC
11,TRBV6-5,-,many,TRBJ2-7,CASSYLYEQYF,TGTGCCAGCAGTTACCTCTACGAGCAGTACTTC
14,TRBV24-1,-,many,TRBJ1-2,CATSDYDLTYGYTF,TGTGCCACCAGTGATTATGACCTCACCTATGGCTACACCTTC